One sample yielded the 13 T cell receptor beta chains listed below, sequenced in a study of patients and donors after allogeneic stem cell transplantation. TCRdb reprocessed the RT-PCR reads via MiXCR and lists one record per CDR3 protein. Of 400,000 to 500,000 distinct CDR3 sequences in the sample, 16% were seen once. The material sequenced was blood, either unsorted or a sorted T cell fraction (not recorded which). The receptors shown here come from a human donor who was either an allogeneic HSCT recipient or a stem cell or donor lymphocyte infusion donor (not recorded which). It is not recorded whose cells these are; they may come from a transplant donor.

The chain uses TRBV4-1 and TRBJ2-7; D gene ambiguous. Trimming removed 4 bases from V and 6 bases from J, with 10 bases in between. This CDR3 spans 12 amino acids. Germline CDR1 and CDR2: MGHRA and YSYEKL. The CDR3 spells CASSPGPAEQYF. CDR3 sequence (DNA): TGCGCCAGCAGCCCCGGCCCAGCCGAGCAGTACTTC.

In its sample, this clonotype was seen many times. CDR3 sequence reads: CASSRGPFNEQFF. The CDR3 region has the DNA TGTGCCAGCAGTCGCGGGCCCTTCAATGAGCAGTTCTTC. The V and J genes are TRBV6-1 and TRBJ2-1, with D possibly matching TRBD2 (5 bases). The CDR3 loop spans 13 amino acids. The V gene's germline CDR1 is MNHNS and CDR2 SASEGT. The V and J ends lost 5 bases and 6 bases respectively, with 11 bases between them.

This clonotype was recorded once. The rearrangement joins TRBV7-9 to TRBJ1-2; 9 bases are shared with TRBD1. Germline V CDR1 and CDR2: SEHNR, FQNEAQ (reference sequence). This CDR3 comprises 13 residues. J was trimmed by 6 bases and V by 7 bases; bases with no gene match: 6. CDR3 sequence reads: CASTLQGADGYTF. The CDR3 DNA reads as TGTGCCAGCACACTACAGGGGGCCGATGGCTACACCTTC.

The gene calls are TRBV5-1 and TRBJ2-1; TRBD2 matches at 10 bases. V trimming: 7 bases; J trimming: 4 bases; junction bases outside the gene matches: 8. This CDR3 comprises 15 residues. The germline V gene encodes CDR1 SGHRS and CDR2 YFSETQ. This chain's CDR3 is CASARGTSDYNEQFF. In nucleotides, the CDR3 is TGCGCCAGCGCCAGGGGGACTAGCGATTACAATGAGCAGTTCTTC.

This clonotype was counted between two and nine times. This sequence joins TRBV28 and TRBJ1-5, with 9 bases that match TRBD1. The length of the CDR3 is 18 residues. From germline, CDR1 is MDHEN and CDR2 SYDVKM. The ends lost 2 bases at V and 1 base at J; junction bases unmatched: 9. DNA for the CDR3: TGTGCCAGCAGTTTAAAGCGACCGGGACAGGGAAGCAATCAGCCCCAGCATTTT. Encoded protein: CASSLKRPGQGSNQPQHF.

This clonotype was observed at least ten times. V usage is TRBV12-3 or TRBV12-4 and J usage is TRBJ2-1; D gene ambiguous. This CDR3 has 17 amino acids. The V gene lost 1 base and the J gene lost 2 bases, with 15 bases spanning the gap. CDR3 in DNA: TGTGCCAGCAGTTTAGAAGGATGGGGATCTACCTACAATGAGCAGTTCTTC. Translated: CASSLEGWGSTYNEQFF.

The chain couples TRBV20-1 to TRBJ2-3, with 9 nucleotides matching TRBD1. The CDR3 extends over 12 amino acids. The germline V gene has CDR1 DFQATT and CDR2 SNEGSKA (reference sequence). V lost 7 bases, J lost 4 bases, and 3 bases stayed unmatched. In DNA form, the CDR3 reads TGCAGTGTGGGACAGGGCTCAGATACGCAGTATTTT. Protein: CSVGQGSDTQYF.

The chain employs TRBV30 and TRBJ1-1, with TRBD1 as a possible D gene (6 bases). V dropped 5 bases and J dropped 6 bases, with 10 bases sitting between them. CDR3 length equals 11 residues. CDR1 and CDR2 from the germline V gene are GTSNPN and SVGIG (reference sequence). This CDR3 is CAWGGRAEAFF. Written as DNA, the CDR3 is TGTGCCTGGGGGGGCAGGGCTGAAGCTTTCTTT. The variable domain in full, with the rest retrieved from reference TRBV30 and TRBJ1-1, is SQTIHQWPATLVQPVGSPLSLECTVEGTSNPNLYWYRQAAGRGLQLLFYSVGIGQISSEVPQNLSASRPQDRQFILSSKKLLLSDSGFYLCAWGGRAEAFFGQGTRLTVV.

The chain has TRBV27 and TRBJ1-2, with TRBD1 matching over 12 bases. This CDR3 spans 15 amino acids. Per the germline V gene, CDR1 is MNHEY and CDR2 is SMNVEV (reference sequence). V gave up 5 bases and J gave up 8 bases; unmatched junction bases: 9. The CDR3 nucleotides are TGTGCCAGCAGTACGGGACAGGGGGCGCAGGACGGCTACACCTTC. Translating gives CASSTGQGAQDGYTF.

The sample holds a few counts of this clonotype. The chain carries TRBV4-1 and TRBJ1-6; possible D gene TRBD1, 5 bases. Trimming stripped 2 bases from V and 9 bases from J, with 14 bases between. Germline loops: CDR1 MGHRA, CDR2 YSYEKL. This CDR3 comprises 15 residues. The CDR3 region is CASSQRLREASPLHF. The CDR3 DNA reads as TGCGCCAGCAGCCAACGGCTCAGGGAGGCTTCACCCCTCCACTTT.

This clonotype appeared a few times. The chain joins TRBV12-5 to TRBJ1-4, with D uncertain. Per the germline V gene, CDR1 is LGHNT and CDR2 is FRNRAP. V lost 6 bases and J lost 0, with 11 bases in between. The CDR3 spans 15 residues. CDR3: CASGPPSATNEKLFF. CDR3 nucleotide sequence: TGTGCTAGTGGGCCTCCTTCTGCAACTAATGAAAAACTGTTTTTT.

This clonotype showed up just a few times. The rearrangement links TRBV3-1 to TRBJ1-2; D uncertain. Deletions cut 4 bases from V and 3 bases from J, with 12 bases between. In germline, CDR1 is LGHDT, CDR2 YNNKEL (reference sequence). This CDR3 spans 14 amino acids. Written as DNA, the CDR3 is TGTGCCAGCAGCCCAGGCAATTCTTACTATGGCTACACCTTC. This encodes CASSPGNSYYGYTF. Combining the CDR3 with reference TRBV3-1 and TRBJ1-2 gives the whole variable domain DTAVSQTPKYLVTQMGNDKSIKCEQNLGHDTMYWYKQDSKKFLKIMFSYNNKELIINETVPNRFSPKSPDKAHLNLHINSLELGDSAVYFCASSPGNSYYGYTFGSGTRLTVV.

There are a few counts of this clonotype. The genes are TRBV6-5 and TRBJ2-5; 10 bases line up with TRBD2. V dropped 1 base and J dropped 5; count of bases not matched to a gene: 10. The CDR3 is 17 amino acids. Per germline, CDR1 MNHEY and CDR2 SVGAGI. Here the CDR3 DNA reads TGTGCCAGCAGTTACTTGTCTAGCGGGAGCCGGGGGGAGACCCAGTACTTC. This encodes CASSYLSSGSRGETQYF.